These 27 T cell receptor beta chains came from one sample sequenced in a study of T cells in Graves' hyperthyroidism and ophthalmopathy. It was RNA transcripts that yielded the amplified TCR beta CDR3 regions. The HTBI set primed first-round TCR CDR3 RT-PCR. TCRdb reprocessed the multiplex PCR reads with MiXCR, giving one entry per CDR3 protein. The repertoire holds about 320,000 distinct CDR3 sequences, with approximately 16% as singletons. The sequencing input was blood. These receptors came from a man aged 25 to 40 with Graves' hyperthyroidism.

This clonotype came up many times. This sequence joins TRBV3-1 and TRBJ1-1; possibly TRBD1 for D (5 bases). The CDR3 extends over 13 amino acids. Germline CDR1 and CDR2: LGHDT and YNNKEL (reference sequence). V lost 3 bases and J 6 bases, leaving 11 bases between the germline ends. The CDR3 reads CASSQGGGPEAFF. In DNA, the CDR3 is TGTGCCAGCAGCCAGGGTGGGGGACCTGAAGCTTTCTTT.

This clonotype occurred many times. The chain joins TRBV3-1 to TRBJ1-1; maybe TRBD1 (6 bases). There are 14 residues in the CDR3. Germline values: CDR1 LGHDT, CDR2 YNNKEL (reference sequence). Trimming removed 1 base at V and 4 bases at J, with 10 bases between. CDR3 residues: CASSQVDRLTEAFF. The CDR3 bases are TGTGCCAGCAGCCAAGTTGACAGGCTCACTGAAGCTTTCTTT. Supplemented by reference TRBV3-1 and TRBJ1-1, the full variable domain reads DTAVSQTPKYLVTQMGNDKSIKCEQNLGHDTMYWYKQDSKKFLKIMFSYNNKELIINETVPNRFSPKSPDKAHLNLHINSLELGDSAVYFCASSQVDRLTEAFFGQGTRLTVV.

CDR3 protein: CASSVGAREGLSGRQYF. CDR3 bases: TGTGCCAGCAGCGTAGGCGCGCGGGAGGGCCTAAGCGGACGGCAGTACTTC. This rearrangement joins TRBV9 to TRBJ2-7, with TRBD2 matching 9 bases. V was clipped by 0 bases and J by 9 bases; unmatched bases: 16. CDR3 size: 17 residues. The V gene's germline CDR1 is SGDLS and CDR2 YYNGEE.

This clonotype was picked up many times. The chain recombines TRBV2 with TRBJ2-7; 15 nucleotides align to TRBD2. Germline V lookup: CDR1 SNHLY, CDR2 FYNNEI. The CDR3 loop spans 13 amino acids. Germline trimming cut 7 bases from V and 7 bases from J; bases unmatched to any gene: 2. CDR3 DNA sequence: TGTGCCAGCACCGGGACTAGCGGGAGGGAGCAGTACTTC. Translating gives CASTGTSGREQYF.

The rearrangement joins TRBV30 to TRBJ1-3, with D possibly TRBD1 on 6 matching bases. CDR3 length: 16 amino acids. Looked up from germline, CDR1 is GTSNPN and CDR2 is SVGIG (reference sequence). V was pared by 4 bases and J by 5 bases, with 21 bases between. In DNA form, the CDR3 reads TGTGCCTGGACCCCAAACCTGGGCAGGGGCCGAAACACCATATATTTT. As protein: CAWTPNLGRGRNTIYF.

This chain joins TRBV20-1 and TRBJ2-4; 7 nucleotides match TRBD2. CDR1 DFQATT and CDR2 SNEGSKA come from the germline V gene (reference sequence). The CDR3 is 17 amino acids. Losses at the gene ends were 3 bases for V and 0 bases for J; bases not matched to a gene: 11. Here the CDR3 reads CSASGRRLALAKNIQYF. The DNA for the CDR3 is TGCAGTGCTAGCGGGAGGCGCCTGGCCTTAGCCAAAAACATTCAGTACTTC.

At least ten counts were recorded for this clonotype. The chain combines TRBV28 with TRBJ1-5; 9 bases map to TRBD1. In germline, CDR1 is MDHEN, CDR2 SYDVKM. Trimming removed 6 bases from V and 5 bases from J; junction bases left unmatched: 14. This CDR3 spans 17 amino acids. The CDR3 region is CASRQRPDRGTDQPQHF. In DNA form, the CDR3 reads TGTGCCAGCAGACAAAGACCCGACAGGGGGACCGATCAGCCCCAGCATTTT.

Many counts were recorded for this clonotype. The J gene is TRBJ2-7, the V gene TRBV10-2; 10 nucleotides match TRBD2. The CDR3 sequence is 16 residues long. Trimming removed 0 bases from V and 5 bases from J; junction bases left unmatched: 7. In germline, CDR1 is WSHSY, CDR2 SAAADI. The CDR3: CASSESWSSGSNEQYF. CDR3 DNA: TGCGCCAGCAGTGAGTCGTGGTCTAGCGGGAGCAACGAGCAGTACTTC.

The sample holds many counts of this clonotype. This sequence joins TRBV28 and TRBJ1-1; 8 nucleotides match TRBD1. CDR1 and CDR2 (germline): MDHEN, SYDVKM. V lost 8 bases, J lost 1 base, and 6 bases stayed unmatched. The CDR3 consists of 14 residues. The CDR3 reads CASRSGGGNTEAFF. The CDR3, as DNA: TGTGCCAGCCGATCAGGGGGCGGGAACACTGAAGCTTTCTTT.

This clonotype was seen only a few times. The V call is TRBV7-6, the J call TRBJ2-5; D ambiguous. This CDR3 spans 15 amino acids. Trimming removed 4 bases from V and 0 bases from J, with 12 bases in between. Germline V lookup: CDR1 SGHVS, CDR2 FNYEAQ. As DNA, the CDR3 is TGTGCCAGCAGCTCCCCCGGAAGTTACCAAGAGACCCAGTACTTC. The encoded protein is CASSSPGSYQETQYF.

On this clonotype itself: With a much larger clone just one base away, this may be a read error. The CDR3 loop is CAIGEFRVRNEQYF. The DNA for the CDR3 is TGTGCCATCGGTGAGTTCAGGGTTCGGAACGAGCAGTACTTC. The chain recombines TRBV10-3 with TRBJ2-7; maybe TRBD1 (5 bases). CDR1 and CDR2 from the germline V gene are ENHRY and SYGVKD. The CDR3 runs to 14 residues.

The table lists this clonotype with a few counts. This chain joins TRBV28 and TRBJ2-7; TRBD2 is a possible D gene (5 bases). The CDR3 loop spans 15 amino acids. V dropped 6 bases and J dropped 5 bases, with 20 bases sitting between them. Germline assignment: CDR1 MDHEN and CDR2 SYDVKM. This CDR3 is CASSPPSGDRHEQYF. CDR3 DNA sequence: TGTGCCAGCAGCCCACCCTCCGGGGATCGCCACGAGCAGTACTTC.

The V gene is TRBV19, the J gene TRBJ1-5; no reliable D call. The CDR3 runs to 13 residues. The germline V gene has CDR1 LNHDA and CDR2 SQIVND (reference sequence). Trimming stripped 3 bases from V and 1 base from J, with 4 bases between. The CDR3 DNA follows: TGTGCCAGTAGTATCTCGAGCAATCAGCCCCAGCATTTT. Its protein product is CASSISSNQPQHF.

V is TRBV9 and J is TRBJ2-7; D may be TRBD1 (5 bases). V lost 0 bases, J lost 2 bases, and 12 bases lay in between. The CDR3 runs to 15 residues. Looked up from germline, CDR1 is SGDLS and CDR2 is YYNGEE. CDR3: CASSVAGGRAYEQYF. The CDR3 DNA reads TGTGCCAGCAGCGTAGCGGGCGGCAGGGCCTACGAGCAGTACTTC.

The chain is built from TRBV12-5 and TRBJ2-7, with D possibly being TRBD2 (6 bases). The V gene's germline CDR1 is LGHNT and CDR2 FRNRAP. V was cut by 1 base and J by 2 bases, with 15 bases left in between. The CDR3 totals 16 residues. Here the CDR3 DNA reads TGTGCTAGTGGTTTGGCACCGGTAGCGGCAACCTACGAGCAGTACTTC. As protein: CASGLAPVAATYEQYF. Complete variable domain (other parts from reference TRBV12-5 and TRBJ2-7): DARVTQTPRHKVTEMGQEVTMRCQPILGHNTVFWYRQTMMQGLELLAYFRNRAPLDDSGMPKDRFSAEMPDATLATLKIQPSEPRDSAVYFCASGLAPVAATYEQYFGPGTRLTVT.

The chain has TRBV29-1 and TRBJ1-1, with a weak D call TRBD1 (6 bases). The CDR3 is 13 residues long. Germline V gene sequence: CDR1 SQVTM, CDR2 ANQGSEA. The CDR3 protein is CGGGGQGLTEAFF. The CDR3 bases are TGCGGGGGGGGGGGGCAAGGGCTCACTGAAGCTTTCTTT.

V and J are TRBV19 and TRBJ1-5; 10 bases agree with TRBD1. The CDR3 spans 19 residues. Losses at the gene ends were 5 bases for V and 7 bases for J; bases not matched to a gene: 20. Germline V gives CDR1 LNHDA, CDR2 SQIVND (reference sequence). For the CDR3, the DNA is TGTGCCAGTAGTGTTCCCCGGGACAGGGGTACACGTAGGATCCAGCCCCAGCATTTT. It translates to CASSVPRDRGTRRIQPQHF. The whole variable domain, filled in from reference TRBV19 and TRBJ1-5, reads DGGITQSPKYLFRKEGQNVTLSCEQNLNHDAMYWYRQDPGQGLRLIYYSQIVNDFQKGDIAEGYSVSREKKESFPLTVTSAQKNPTAFYLCASSVPRDRGTRRIQPQHFGDGTRLSIL.

Only a few counts were recorded for this clonotype. The rearrangement uses TRBV9 and TRBJ1-5; D unclear. The CDR3 has 14 amino acids. Germline values: CDR1 SGDLS, CDR2 YYNGEE. Between the trimmed V and J ends, which lost 0 bases and 6 bases, there was a span of 10 bases. The CDR3 nucleotides are TGTGCCAGCAGCGTAGGGCAGAACCCTCAGCCCCAGCATTTT. Its protein is CASSVGQNPQPQHF.

The rearrangement links TRBV20-1 to TRBJ1-1; no clear D. Germline V gene lookup returns CDR1 DFQATT and CDR2 SNEGSKA (reference sequence). The V end was cut by 5 bases, the J end by 4 bases, with 23 bases between. This CDR3 is built from 16 residues. The CDR3 DNA reads TGCAGTGCTCCCCGTCGGCGACCCTTGGGTAGCACTGAAGCTTTCTTT. It is translated as CSAPRRRPLGSTEAFF.

This clonotype occurred many times. The chain carries TRBV11-1 and TRBJ2-3, with 8 bases matching TRBD2. Germline CDR1 SGHAT, CDR2 FQDESV (reference sequence). Trimming took 0 bases from V and 4 from J; bases not matched to a gene: 12. The CDR3 extends over 18 amino acids. The chain's CDR3 is CASSLARLVAGLADTQYF. For the CDR3, the DNA is TGTGCCAGCAGCTTAGCGCGGTTGGTAGCGGGATTGGCAGATACGCAGTATTTT.

At least ten counts were recorded for this clonotype. V is TRBV7-9 and J is TRBJ2-5; 10 nucleotides match TRBD1. The CDR3 loop spans 16 amino acids. V gave up 1 base and J gave up 3 bases; unmatched junction bases: 5. Germline V gives CDR1 SEHNR, CDR2 FQNEAQ (reference sequence). DNA of the CDR3: TGTGCCAGCAGCTTAGGAGACAGGGGGCTGAAAGAGACCCAGTACTTC. It encodes CASSLGDRGLKETQYF.

At least ten counts were recorded for this clonotype. This sequence joins TRBV5-1 and TRBJ2-7; D may match TRBD1 or TRBD2 (5 bases each). The V and J ends lost 0 bases and 4 bases respectively, with 14 bases between them. This CDR3 has 15 amino acids. Per the germline V gene, CDR1 is SGHRS and CDR2 is YFSETQ. The CDR3 here is CASSLEPGPIYEQYF. The DNA of the CDR3 is TGCGCCAGCAGCTTGGAACCGGGACCAATATACGAGCAGTACTTC.

The gene calls are TRBV5-1 and TRBJ2-3; a possible D gene is TRBD2 (6 bases). The CDR3 has 15 amino acids. CDR1 and CDR2 from the germline V gene are SGHRS and YFSETQ. Trimming removed 5 bases at V and 6 bases at J, with 19 bases between. This chain's CDR3 is CASRWDPGDIDTQYF. The CDR3 coding sequence is TGCGCCAGCAGATGGGACCCGGGGGATATCGATACGCAGTATTTT.

This clonotype was recorded at least ten times. The chain uses TRBV6-2 or TRBV6-3 and TRBJ1-2; weak D call: TRBD1 (5 bases). Looked up from germline, CDR1 is MNHEY and CDR2 is SVGEGT. The germline V and J ends were trimmed by 10 bases and 5 bases, with 20 bases remaining between them. The CDR3 totals 14 residues. CDR3 region: CATVLGLQPYGYTF. CDR3 DNA sequence: TGTGCCACCGTACTGGGACTACAGCCGTATGGCTACACCTTC.

The table lists this clonotype with many counts. The rearrangement uses TRBV11-2 and TRBJ2-5, with 8 bases matching TRBD2. The CDR3 has 14 residues. Germline CDR1 reads SGHAT; CDR2 reads FQNNGV. Trimming at V came to 9 bases and at J to 4 bases, leaving 10 bases not matched to a gene. The CDR3 loop reads CASSGKKTRETQYF. The CDR3 nucleotides are TGTGCCAGTAGCGGGAAAAAGACTAGAGAGACCCAGTACTTC.

In its sample, this clonotype was seen many times. CDR3 in amino acids: CASIPGLVPDEAYNEQFF. As DNA, the CDR3 is TGTGCCAGCATCCCTGGACTAGTTCCGGATGAGGCCTACAATGAGCAGTTCTTC. The V gene is TRBV6-1, the J gene TRBJ2-1, with 7 bases fitting TRBD2. The CDR3 runs to 18 residues. V shed 7 bases, J shed 2 bases, and the junction held 17 bases outside the gene matches. Germline CDR1 reads MNHNS; CDR2 reads SASEGT.

This clonotype was seen many times. The V call is TRBV29-1, the J call TRBJ1-1, with 7 nucleotides matching TRBD1. The CDR3 is 16 residues long. V shed 3 bases and J 2 bases; nucleotides not matched to a gene: 12. Per the germline V gene, CDR1 is SQVTM and CDR2 is ANQGSEA. CDR3 bases: TGCAGCGTTGATCAAATCGGGACAGCCTCAAACACTGAAGCTTTCTTT. Amino acid sequence: CSVDQIGTASNTEAFF.